A selection of T cell receptor beta chains follows, all from one sample in a study of T cells expressing NK-cell markers. With the 5' RACE reads reprocessed, TCRdb shows one record per CDR3 protein and no DNA. Its listing shows fewer than 300,000 distinct CDR3 sequences. The sequenced sample was blood T cells: a sorted CD56 or NKG2C T cell subset, CD4+ or CD8+ T cells, or bulk PBMC T cells (not recorded which). The receptor source for this set is a woman aged 18 to 75 in good health. Each CDR3 is given with its conserved first and last residue.

TRBV12-3/TRBV12-4	TRBJ2-5	CASSFDQGGETQYF
TRBV7-9	TRBJ2-2	CASSLGSTNTGELFF
TRBV13	TRBJ2-7	CASSSRLREQYF
TRBV5-1	TRBJ2-6	CASDSGQTSSGANVLTF
TRBV12-3/TRBV12-4	TRBJ1-5	CASSLAGWNQPQHF
TRBV28	TRBJ2-1	CASNRGGRGNEQFF
TRBV5-1	TRBJ1-2	CASSPRDSAYGYTF
TRBV6-2/TRBV6-3	TRBJ2-6	CGTGRLSGANVLTF
TRBV7-2	TRBJ2-7	CASSLGTGKTYEQYF
TRBV7-3	TRBJ1-5	CASSAQGGQPQHF
TRBV14	TRBJ2-7	CASSQEFNEQYF
TRBV7-9	TRBJ2-1	CASSKVGSGRDEQFF
TRBV20-1	TRBJ1-6	CSARVAGRASPLHF
TRBV3-1	TRBJ2-3	CASSQVAASSASTDTQYF
TRBV6-2/TRBV6-3	TRBJ2-1	CASTRAGGPNNEQFF
TRBV7-2	TRBJ1-5	CASSLTGGWNQPQHF
TRBV5-1	TRBJ2-7	CASSLGNSGSSYEQYF
TRBV7-2	TRBJ2-1	CASSKSTGVSNEQFF
TRBV4-2	TRBJ2-7	CASSRLLGGQKFLVQYF
TRBV7-8	TRBJ2-1	CASSTGTYNEQFF
TRBV7-9	TRBJ1-4	CASRDSTNEKLFF
TRBV20-1	TRBJ2-1	CSASRSAAYNEQFF
TRBV4-3	TRBJ1-2	CASSQERGSSYGYTF
TRBV12-3/TRBV12-4	TRBJ2-7	CASSPGGGSREQYF
TRBV30	TRBJ2-1	CAWSDEREVHEQFF
TRBV7-3	TRBJ2-2	CASSSLGGELFF
TRBV6-5	TRBJ2-1	CASSYQLRDEQFF
TRBV2	TRBJ1-5	CASSAGHEVDWPQHF
TRBV2	TRBJ1-4	CASRHGQGFYEKLFF
TRBV7-2	TRBJ1-1	CASSFVAWDEAFF
TRBV3-1	TRBJ2-3	CASSQDRAGNTDTQYF
TRBV24-1	TRBJ2-5	CATSDPQAYQETQYF
TRBV20-1	TRBJ2-1	CSADAAGYNEQFF
TRBV29-1	TRBJ2-5	CSIGDFETQYF
TRBV10-3	TRBJ2-3	CAISGTTTDTQYF
TRBV10-3	TRBJ2-3	CAIGQEADTQYF
TRBV12-3/TRBV12-4	TRBJ1-3	CASSRGASGNTIYF
TRBV28	TRBJ1-6	CASLGYRNNSPLHF
TRBV7-2	TRBJ1-2	CASSSPKGLDYGYTF
TRBV7-2	TRBJ2-1	CASTIQQTAGGRFF
TRBV6-5	TRBJ2-1	CASSYDRAHYNEQFF
TRBV5-4	TRBJ2-6	CASRRAGANVLTF
TRBV4-3	TRBJ2-2	CASSPPTGELFF
TRBV7-2	TRBJ2-1	CASSLGQGFNEQFF
TRBV5-4	TRBJ1-1	CASSKPTGTEAFF
TRBV11-2	TRBJ2-1	CASSYLAGSYNEQFF
TRBV5-1	TRBJ2-1	CASSGGQSHNEQFF
TRBV18	TRBJ2-7	CASSPLTGTGRWYEQYF
TRBV19	TRBJ1-5	CASSIDRGDQPQHF
TRBV29-1	TRBJ1-1	CSFTQGNTEAFF
TRBV14	TRBJ2-5	CASSRAGAQETQYF
TRBV20-1	TRBJ2-5	CSATSGWDNQETQYF
TRBV4-3	TRBJ2-3	CASSQGAPIRPTTDTQYF
TRBV27	TRBJ2-7	CASSPGDRTYEQYF
TRBV3-1	TRBJ1-2	CASSQLGAGYNYGYTF
TRBV6-5	TRBJ2-7	CASSYFGNTGGEQYF
TRBV7-3	TRBJ1-6	CASKQGWNSPLHF
TRBV18	TRBJ2-5	CASSPQASETQYF
TRBV27	TRBJ2-7	CASGLAGVLPYEQYF